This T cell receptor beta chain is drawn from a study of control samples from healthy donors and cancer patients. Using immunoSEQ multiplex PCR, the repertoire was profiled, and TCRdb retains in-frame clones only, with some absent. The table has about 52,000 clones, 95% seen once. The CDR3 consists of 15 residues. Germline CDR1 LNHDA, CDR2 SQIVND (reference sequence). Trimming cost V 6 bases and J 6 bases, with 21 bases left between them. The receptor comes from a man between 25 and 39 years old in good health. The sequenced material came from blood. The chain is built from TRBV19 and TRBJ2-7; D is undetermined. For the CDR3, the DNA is TGTGCCAGTAGCCCCTGGCTCCGTAGCCCTCTCGAGCAGTACTTC. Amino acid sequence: CASSPWLRSPLEQYF.